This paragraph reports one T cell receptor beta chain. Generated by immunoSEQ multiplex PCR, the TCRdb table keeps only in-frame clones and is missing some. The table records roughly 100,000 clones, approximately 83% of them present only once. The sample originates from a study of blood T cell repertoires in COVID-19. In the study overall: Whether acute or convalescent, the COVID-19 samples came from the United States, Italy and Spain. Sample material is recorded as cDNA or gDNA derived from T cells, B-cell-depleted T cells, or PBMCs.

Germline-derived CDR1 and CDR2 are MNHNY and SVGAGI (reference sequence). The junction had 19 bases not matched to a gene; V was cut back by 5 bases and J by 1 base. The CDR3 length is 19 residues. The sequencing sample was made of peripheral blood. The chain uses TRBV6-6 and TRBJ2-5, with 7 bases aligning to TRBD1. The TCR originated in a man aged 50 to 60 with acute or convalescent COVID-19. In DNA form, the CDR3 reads TGTGCCAGCAGTCCTCCGACAGGGCACGGGGCTGGTTCCCAAGAGACCCAGTACTTC. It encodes CASSPPTGHGAGSQETQYF.